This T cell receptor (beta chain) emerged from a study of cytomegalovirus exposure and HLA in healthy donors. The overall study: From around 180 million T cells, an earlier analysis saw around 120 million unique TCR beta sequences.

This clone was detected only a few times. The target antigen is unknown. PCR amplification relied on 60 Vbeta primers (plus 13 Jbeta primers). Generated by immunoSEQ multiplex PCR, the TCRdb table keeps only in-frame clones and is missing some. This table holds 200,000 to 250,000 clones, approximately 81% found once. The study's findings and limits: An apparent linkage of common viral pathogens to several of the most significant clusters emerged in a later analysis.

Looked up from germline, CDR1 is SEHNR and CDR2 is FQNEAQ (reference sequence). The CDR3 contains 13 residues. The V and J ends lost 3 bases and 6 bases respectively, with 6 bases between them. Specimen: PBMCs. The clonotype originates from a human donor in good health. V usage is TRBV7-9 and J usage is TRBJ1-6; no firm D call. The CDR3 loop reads CASSFTSNSPLHF. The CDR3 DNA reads TGTGCCAGCAGCTTTACAAGTAATTCACCCCTCCACTTT.